These 2 T cell receptor beta chains share one sample of origin, sequenced in a study of blood T cell repertoires in COVID-19. The data were produced by immunoSEQ multiplex PCR, yet TCRdb's version contains in-frame clones alone and is incomplete. This table has roughly 400,000 clones, 88% appearing once. Source material: PBMCs or T cells enriched from blood (not recorded which). The receptors come from a woman between 40 and 55 years old with acute COVID-19.

The chain is built from TRBV27 and TRBJ1-2, with TRBD1 matching 8 bases. CDR1 and CDR2 (germline): MNHEY, SMNVEV (reference sequence). The CDR3 length is 15 residues. The J segment lost 7 bases and the V segment lost 5 bases, leaving 12 bases of the junction unmatched. CDR3 nucleotides: TGTGCCAGCAGTCCAAGAGGACAGGGTCGTAGTGGCTACACCTTC. Amino acid sequence: CASSPRGQGRSGYTF.

The gene calls are TRBV13 and TRBJ2-6; D possibly corresponds to TRBD1 (5 bases). Germline V gene lookup returns CDR1 PRHDT and CDR2 FYEKMQ (reference sequence). The ends were cut back, 0 bases at V and 0 bases at J, with 18 bases in the middle. The CDR3 extends over 20 amino acids. CDR3 in amino acids: CASSLGDSRAEISGANVLTF. The CDR3 coding sequence is TGTGCCAGCAGCTTAGGCGACAGTAGGGCGGAAATCTCTGGGGCCAACGTCCTGACTTTC.